This T cell receptor (beta chain) was obtained from a study of blood T cell repertoires in COVID-19. This clone has only a few counts. The CDR3 consists of 14 residues. The trim removed 7 bases at V and 5 bases at J, leaving 7 bases unmatched. Germline-derived CDR1 and CDR2 are MNHEY and SVGAGI. Sequencing used immunoSEQ multiplex PCR; TCRdb keeps in-frame clones, though not all of them. The sample lists around 300,000 clones, 65% to 90% occurring once. The chain uses TRBV6-5 and TRBJ1-1; 10 bases fit TRBD1. Sequencing was carried out using peripheral blood. The sequence was obtained from a human donor in a cohort sampled during active COVID-19. The CDR3 protein is CASNVDRGRTEAFF. The CDR3 nucleotides are TGTGCCAGCAACGTTGACAGGGGGCGGACTGAAGCTTTCTTT.